This TCR beta chain was sequenced in a study of OX40 agonist ivuxolimab in advanced cancers. Method: immunoSEQ multiplex PCR; TCRdb's copy keeps in-frame clones and lacks some. The sample holds 73,000 or so clones; about 94% are singletons and the top ten take 0.44%. CDR1 is MNHNS and CDR2 is SASEGT in the germline V gene. Trimming removed 7 bases from V and 7 bases from J; junction bases left unmatched: 10. This CDR3 comprises 14 residues. Sequenced here: CD4+ or CD8+ T cells sorted from blood, sampled in a trial of the OX40 agonist ivuxolimab. The TCR was taken from an adult with an advanced solid tumor such as melanoma, head and neck, liver or kidney cancer. The chain is built from TRBV6-1 and TRBJ2-1; TRBD2 matches 7 bases. DNA of the CDR3: TGTGCCAGCAATACGGGAGGTACCTCGAATGAGCAGTTCTTC. The encoded protein is CASNTGGTSNEQFF.